This TCR beta chain was retrieved from a study of CD8 T cells in Susac syndrome. Across the study: There were Susac syndrome patients who were therapy-naive at blood draw, others on corticosteroids, and others on intravenous immunoglobulin alone.

This CDR3 is 16 amino acids long. Germline V gene data show CDR1 as SSHAT and CDR2 as FNYEAQ (reference sequence). Concerning this clonotype itself: The junction does not match germline at one end; this may be a read error.

It was with random hexamers that about 0.45 to 1 ug RNA was reverse transcribed. Amplification of TCR beta CDR3 across 54 Vbeta and 13 Jbeta was performed with immunoSEQ multiplex PCR. TCRdb re-analysed the immunoSEQ multiplex PCR reads in MiXCR, keeping a single row per CDR3 protein. The sample comprises about 180,000 distinct CDR3 sequences, under 95% of which are singletons, and 0.12% rests with the top ten. Material for sequencing was CD4+ T cells from PBMCs. The source of this sequence is a human donor with Susac syndrome. The chain joins TRBV7-7 to TRBJ2-2, with TRBD1 matching 8 bases. CDR3 in amino acids: CASSSSGTGNTGELFF. The CDR3 DNA reads TGTGCTAGCAGCTCCTCCGGGACAGGAAACACCGGGGAGCTGTTTTTT.